This entry lists 26 T cell receptor beta chains sequenced from one sample in a study of cytomegalovirus exposure and HLA in healthy donors. In the PCR, 60 Vbeta and 13 Jbeta primers were used. Assay: immunoSEQ multiplex PCR; the TCRdb copy retains only in-frame clones and omits some. The sample includes roughly 290,000 clones, about 90% of them seen just once. The specimen was PBMCs. The receptors stem from a woman in her late teens or twenties in good health and CMV-seronegative.

This chain uses TRBV29-1 with TRBJ2-3; unclear D gene. Trimming removed 7 bases at V and 4 bases at J, with 18 bases between. This CDR3 has 14 residues. Germline CDR1 SQVTM, CDR2 ANQGSEA. The CDR3 nucleotides are TGCAGCGCACCTGGTTCCGTCGGTTCAGATACGCAGTATTTT. It codes for CSAPGSVGSDTQYF.

This chain links TRBV7-2 with TRBJ2-4; 15 positions agree with TRBD2. The V segment lost 5 bases and the J segment 15 bases; nucleotides outside the gene matches: 11. Germline assignment: CDR1 SGHTA and CDR2 FQGNSA. This CDR3 is 15 amino acids long. The chain's CDR3 is CASSPGLAGGLWGYF. CDR3 in DNA: TGTGCCAGCAGCCCGGGACTAGCGGGGGGCTTGTGGGGGTACTTC.

V and J are TRBV5-1 and TRBJ2-1; 11 bases fit TRBD2. The CDR3 covers 16 residues. With 6 bases clipped from V and 5 bases from J, the junction kept 10 bases outside the gene matches. From germline, CDR1 is SGHRS and CDR2 YFSETQ. The CDR3 reads CASTSSGTSGNNEQFF. CDR3 bases: TGCGCCAGCACCTCCTCCGGGACTAGCGGCAACAATGAGCAGTTCTTC.

The rearrangement links TRBV29-1 to TRBJ2-1; TRBD1 matches 8 bases. This CDR3 has 11 amino acids. Germline V gives CDR1 SQVTM, CDR2 ANQGSEA. V lost 7 bases, J lost 5 bases, and 1 base stayed unmatched. The CDR3 DNA reads as TGCAGCGGGACAGGGAACAATGAGCAGTTCTTC. Translation: CSGTGNNEQFF.

The chain joins TRBV29-1 to TRBJ2-6, with a weak D call TRBD1 (5 bases). Trimming left V 2 bases short and J 3 bases short, with 17 bases between. From germline, CDR1 is SQVTM and CDR2 ANQGSEA. This CDR3 is 17 amino acids long. The CDR3 DNA reads as TGCAGCGTTGAACGCAGGGTTCATTTGTTTGGGGCCAACGTCCTGACTTTC. Residues: CSVERRVHLFGANVLTF.

The chain links TRBV12-5 to TRBJ2-7; the match to TRBD2 covers 11 bases. Germline loops: CDR1 LGHNT, CDR2 FRNRAP. Trimming removed 6 bases from V and 6 bases from J; junction bases left unmatched: 13. The CDR3 is made up of 16 amino acids. CDR3 loop: CASGPRTSGRLLEQYF. In DNA, the CDR3 is TGTGCTAGTGGCCCTCGGACTAGCGGGCGCCTACTCGAGCAGTACTTC.

This rearrangement joins TRBV4-1 to TRBJ2-5; D is perhaps TRBD2 (7 bases). V lost 4 bases to trimming and J lost 8 bases, with 23 bases between them. Germline-derived CDR1 and CDR2 are MGHRA and YSYEKL. The CDR3 is 16 amino acids. The CDR3 reads CASSPIRASGQSTQYF. CDR3 bases: TGCGCCAGCAGCCCTATCAGGGCTAGCGGACAGAGCACCCAGTACTTC.

The chain has TRBV13 and TRBJ1-2, with a possible D match to TRBD1 (6 bases). The CDR3 runs to 16 residues. V shed 2 bases and J shed 6 bases, with 19 bases lying between them. Germline V gene sequence: CDR1 PRHDT, CDR2 FYEKMQ (reference sequence). CDR3 residues: CASSLYVSEGVDGYTF. The CDR3 DNA reads TGTGCCAGCAGCTTATATGTATCCGAGGGGGTGGATGGCTACACCTTC.

CDR3 sequence reads: CASSVATGPAPNYGYTF. In DNA form, the CDR3 reads TGTGCCAGCAGCGTAGCTACAGGGCCCGCCCCGAACTATGGCTACACCTTC. This chain uses TRBV9 with TRBJ1-2; tentatively, D is TRBD1 (6 bases). CDR1 is SGDLS, CDR2 YYNGEE, per germline. This CDR3 region has 17 residues. Trimming removed 0 bases from V and 2 bases from J, with 17 bases in between. Full variable domain (remainder filled in from reference TRBV9 and TRBJ1-2): DSGVTQTPKHLITATGQRVTLRCSPRSGDLSVYWYQQSLDQGLQFLIQYYNGEERAKGNILERFSAQQFPDLHSELNLSSLELGDSALYFCASSVATGPAPNYGYTFGSGTRLTVV.

The V and J genes are TRBV7-8 and TRBJ1-4, with 7 bases that match TRBD1. CDR3 size: 15 residues. V lost 5 bases and J lost 8; bases outside the gene matches: 11. Germline lookup yields CDR1 SGHVS and CDR2 FQNEAQ. The CDR3 nucleotides read TGTGCCAGCAGCCGTGAGACAGGGTGGGTCGAAAAACTGTTTTTT. It translates to CASSRETGWVEKLFF.

V gene TRBV5-1 combines with J gene TRBJ2-7; 9 nucleotides align to TRBD2. There are 14 residues in the CDR3. The V and J ends lost 3 bases and 7 bases, in that order; junction bases with no gene match: 8. CDR1 is SGHRS, CDR2 YFSETQ, per germline. CDR3 sequence reads: CASSYIAGVGEQYF. In DNA, the CDR3 is TGCGCCAGCAGCTACATAGCGGGAGTGGGAGAGCAGTACTTC.

The V gene is TRBV6-6, the J gene TRBJ2-5; 9 nucleotides align to TRBD1. Germline CDR1 and CDR2: MNHNY and SVGAGI (reference sequence). The CDR3 extends over 16 amino acids. V shed 2 bases, J shed 4 bases, and the junction held 8 bases outside the gene matches. CDR3 amino acids: CASSYGGKTGGETQYF. The CDR3 DNA sequence: TGTGCCAGCAGTTACGGGGGGAAGACAGGGGGAGAGACCCAGTACTTC.

V usage is TRBV2 and J usage is TRBJ2-1; maybe TRBD2 (5 bases). Between the trimmed V and J ends, which lost 10 bases and 6 bases, there was a span of 16 bases. The CDR3 length is 13 residues. Germline V gives CDR1 SNHLY, CDR2 FYNNEI. CDR3 DNA: TGTGCCACAACTCGAGACTACGGCAATGAGCAGTTCTTC. Protein product: CATTRDYGNEQFF. The variable domain in full, completed from reference TRBV2 and TRBJ2-1, reads EPEVTQTPSHQVTQMGQEVILRCVPISNHLYFYWYRQILGQKVEFLVSFYNNEISEKSEIFDDQFSVERPDGSNFTLKIRSTKLEDSAMYFCATTRDYGNEQFFGPGTRLTVL.

The chain recombines TRBV19 with TRBJ2-7; D may be TRBD2 (7 bases). The CDR3 consists of 13 residues. Germline CDR1 and CDR2: LNHDA and SQIVND (reference sequence). The germline V and J ends were trimmed by 5 bases and 6 bases, with 14 bases remaining between them. CDR3 protein: CASSLQGGGEQYF. CDR3 sequence (DNA): TGTGCCAGTAGTCTACAGGGAGGGGGCGAGCAGTACTTC.

This clone has just one count. The genes are TRBV5-6 and TRBJ1-4; no definite D call. The CDR3 is 16 amino acids. V lost 2 bases, J lost 0 bases, and 11 bases lay in between. The germline CDR1 and CDR2 sequences are SGHDT and YYEEEE. CDR3 DNA: TGTGCCAGCAGCTTTGGAACTATTGCAACTAATGAAAAACTGTTTTTT. It encodes CASSFGTIATNEKLFF.

This chain joins TRBV10-1 and TRBJ1-3; D gene unclear. The CDR3 has 12 amino acids. The V end was cut by 6 bases, the J end by 4 bases, with 7 bases between. Germline V CDR1 and CDR2: WNHNN, SYGVQD (reference sequence). Here the CDR3 reads CASRGEGNTIYF. In nucleotides, the CDR3 is TGCGCCAGCAGGGGAGAAGGAAACACCATATATTTT.

The chain recombines TRBV2 with TRBJ1-5, with a weak D call TRBD1 (5 bases). Germline V lookup: CDR1 SNHLY, CDR2 FYNNEI. V shed 3 bases and J shed 9 bases, with 6 bases lying between them. This CDR3 spans 11 amino acids. Here the CDR3 reads CASSEGGPQHF. CDR3 bases: TGTGCCAGCAGTGAGGGGGGGCCCCAGCATTTT.

The gene calls are TRBV5-1 and TRBJ1-4; D gene uncertain. The V end lost 4 bases, the J end lost 7 bases, and 14 bases lay between the germline ends. The CDR3 has 14 residues. CDR1 is SGHRS and CDR2 is YFSETQ in the germline V gene. In nucleotides, the CDR3 is TGCGCCAGCAGCGCGGCCCAGTTAGGTGAAAAACTGTTTTTT. This encodes CASSAAQLGEKLFF.

The sample holds one count of this clone. This chain links TRBV27 with TRBJ2-1; the D is unclear. The CDR3 is 12 amino acids. The ends were cut back, 2 bases at V and 7 bases at J, with 6 bases in the middle. The germline V gene encodes CDR1 MNHEY and CDR2 SMNVEV (reference sequence). The CDR3 nucleotides are TGTGCCAGCAGTTTAACCGGGAATGAGCAGTTCTTC. Translating it yields CASSLTGNEQFF.

There are a few counts of this clone. The rearrangement uses TRBV14 and TRBJ1-2; no clear D. There are 13 residues in the CDR3. Trimming removed 0 bases at V and 8 bases at J, with 10 bases between. Germline V lookup: CDR1 SGHDN, CDR2 FVKESK. This CDR3 reads CASSQEYQAGYTF. In DNA, the CDR3 is TGTGCCAGCAGCCAAGAGTACCAGGCGGGCTACACCTTC.

The rearrangement uses TRBV5-4 and TRBJ2-3; TRBD2 agrees at 8 bases. V lost 2 bases to trimming and J lost 2 bases; unmatched junction nucleotides: 10. The CDR3 contains 17 residues. Per the germline V gene, CDR1 is SGHNT and CDR2 is YYREEE (reference sequence). CDR3 protein: CASSFLRGGRYTDTQYF. The CDR3 DNA sequence: TGTGCCAGCAGCTTTTTACGGGGGGGCCGTTACACAGATACGCAGTATTTT. Variable domain in full (rest from reference TRBV5-4 and TRBJ2-3): ETGVTQSPTHLIKTRGQQVTLRCSSQSGHNTVSWYQQALGQGPQFIFQYYREEENGRGNFPPRFSGLQFPNYSSELNVNALELDDSALYLCASSFLRGGRYTDTQYFGPGTRLTVL.

This clone was recorded once. At one of its ends the junction is not consistent with the germline gene, which may arise from a read error. J is TRBJ2-7 and V is TRBV10-3; 7 bases are shared with TRBD1. The CDR3 runs to 11 residues. The germline CDR1 and CDR2 sequences are ENHRY and SYGVKD. The CDR3 coding sequence is TGTGCCATCAGTGAAGGGGGCGAGCAGTGCTTC. It is translated as CAISEGGEQCF.

The chain combines TRBV11-2 with TRBJ2-3; 8 nucleotides align to TRBD2. V trimming: 4 bases; J trimming: 3 bases; junction bases outside the gene matches: 9. The CDR3 is 16 residues long. Germline CDR1 and CDR2: SGHAT and FQNNGV. CDR3 region: CASSSVRGLVTDTQYF. The CDR3 DNA reads as TGTGCCAGCAGCTCCGTCCGGGGACTAGTAACAGATACGCAGTATTTT. Full variable domain (remainder filled in from reference TRBV11-2 and TRBJ2-3): EAGVAQSPRYKIIEKRQSVAFWCNPISGHATLYWYQQILGQGPKLLIQFQNNGVVDDSQLPKDRFSAERLKGVDSTLKIQPAKLEDSAVYLCASSSVRGLVTDTQYFGPGTRLTVL.

This clone was counted once. The rearrangement uses TRBV19 and TRBJ1-1; 7 bases are a match to TRBD1. The CDR3 sequence is 15 residues long. The V and J ends lost 6 bases and 0 bases, in that order; junction bases with no gene match: 7. CDR1 is LNHDA and CDR2 is SQIVND in the germline V gene (reference sequence). The CDR3 is CASRTGTLLNTEAFF. The CDR3 nucleotides read TGTGCCAGTAGGACAGGGACCCTACTGAACACTGAAGCTTTCTTT.

The rearrangement joins TRBV7-9 to TRBJ2-7, with TRBD1 identical over 9 bases. This CDR3 has 15 amino acids. Germline V gene sequence: CDR1 SEHNR, CDR2 FQNEAQ (reference sequence). The junction had 8 bases not matched to a gene; V was cut back by 6 bases and J by 2 bases. CDR3 in DNA: TGTGCCAGCAGTTCGGACAGGGGAGAAACCTACGAGCAGTACTTC. Translation gives CASSSDRGETYEQYF.

V usage is TRBV19 and J usage is TRBJ1-4; 7 positions match TRBD1. Germline CDR1 reads LNHDA; CDR2 reads SQIVND (reference sequence). J lost 5 bases, V lost 5 bases, and 8 bases had no gene match. The CDR3 covers 15 residues. This CDR3 reads CASSPTGTENEKLFF. The DNA for the CDR3 is TGTGCCAGTAGTCCCACCGGGACAGAGAATGAAAAACTGTTTTTT.